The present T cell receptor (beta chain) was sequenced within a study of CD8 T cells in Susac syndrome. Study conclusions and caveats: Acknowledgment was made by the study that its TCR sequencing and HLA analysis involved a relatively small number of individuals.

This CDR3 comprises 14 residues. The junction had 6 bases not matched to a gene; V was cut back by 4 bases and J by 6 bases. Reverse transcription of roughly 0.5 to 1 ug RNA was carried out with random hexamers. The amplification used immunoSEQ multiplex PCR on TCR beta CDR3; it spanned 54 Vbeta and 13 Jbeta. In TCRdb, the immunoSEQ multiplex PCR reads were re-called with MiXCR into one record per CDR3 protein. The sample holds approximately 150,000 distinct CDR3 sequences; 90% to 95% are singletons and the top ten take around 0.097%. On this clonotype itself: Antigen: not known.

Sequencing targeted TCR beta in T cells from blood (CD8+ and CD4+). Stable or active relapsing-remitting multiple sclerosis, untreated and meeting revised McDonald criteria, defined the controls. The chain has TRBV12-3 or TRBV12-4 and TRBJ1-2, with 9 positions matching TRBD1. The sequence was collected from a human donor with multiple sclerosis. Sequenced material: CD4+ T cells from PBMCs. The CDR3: CASSYTGGANGYTF. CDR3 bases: TGTGCCAGCAGTTATACAGGGGGCGCCAATGGCTACACCTTC.